Described below is a single T cell receptor (beta chain) sequence and its context. This clonotype has ten or more counts. Its antigen remains undetermined. No base-level quality is on record; no much larger clone is a single base apart. The data were obtained in a study of identical twins (dated by TCRdb to about 2016). In the study overall: The study deep-sequenced TCR alpha and beta repertoires from monozygotic twins, unrelated adults of various ages and cord blood to test whether fetal clonotypes persist. Replicate twin experiments were performed at different times using different library preparation protocols to rule out contamination.

The library was made by 5' RACE. Sequenced using an Illumina HiSeq 2000. Template switching introduced a universal primer binding site; the final cDNA contained a unique molecular identifier, enabling accurate counting of TCR cDNA molecules. Specific primers in the conserved constant-segment region were used to synthesize first-strand cDNA for TCR alpha and beta chains. To control for contamination, every cDNA library was double barcoded, receiving both a SMART-Mk sample barcode and Illumina barcodes. TruSeq adapter sequences along with Illumina sample barcodes were introduced in two successive PCR steps. TCR alpha and beta cDNA libraries were sequenced on the Illumina HiSeq platform with custom primers. Processing in the source paper ran as follows. MiGEC was used to process raw reads and extract unique molecular identifiers, and MiXCR was used to find CDR3 positions. Recombination models were inferred per individual with the repgenHMM and IGoR tools using an EM algorithm. Shared clonotype analysis was performed with the tcR package in R, normalizing sharing by the product of cloneset sizes. Out-of-frame nonproductive sequences were analyzed to study raw recombination free of thymic and clonal selection effects. TCRdb ran its own pipeline on the public reads, namely fastp trimming at Q25 and MiXCR clone calling, and kept in-frame beta chains. When rows share a CDR3 protein, they turn into one entry using the most common DNA and genes. The V and J calls and clone size are TCRdb's, not the authors'. The sample records about 280,000 distinct CDR3 sequences, about 8.3% of which are singletons. The ten largest clones represent more than 2% of the sample.

The research as a whole found: In monozygotic twins, recombination models systematically underestimated out-of-frame TCR alpha sharing, but the models matched the sharing seen between unrelated individuals. Abundant cord blood beta clonotypes had fewer insertions, young adult naive repertoires showed a similar but weaker trend, and memory repertoires showed no such trend. Because the same donors could not be followed over many years, the conclusions relied on cross-sectional statistical analysis. Out-of-frame TCR alpha sequences shared between twins showed an excess of low generation-probability sequences compared with coincidental sharing between unrelated individuals. Invariant T cells such as MAIT and iNKT could partly confound zero-insertion analyses, although diverse VJ usage argued against such confounding for most clonotypes. The excess sharing between twins in beta out-of-frame sequences was weaker because fewer shared sequences reduced the signal-to-noise ratio.

At the junction V is shortened by 3 bases and J by 7 bases; bases outside the gene matches: 7. The CDR3 has 15 amino acids, counting the end cysteine and phenylalanine. The sequence is cut down to CDR3 DNA, 45 bases in frame from base 1. CDR1 and CDR2 were assigned from the germline V gene as ENHRY and SYGVKD. All donors were healthy Caucasians. Three pairs of female monozygotic twins, all aged roughly 18 to 29 years, made up the twin cohort. Miltenyi CD45RO+ enrichment and human naive T-cell isolation kits were used to isolate memory (CD45RO+) and naive T cells from PBMC. The same sample was also studied in work on yellow fever vaccine responses in identical twins. The second paper further reports: According to the authors, in identical twins the way T cells responded to vaccination appeared partly convergent and partly personalized. In identical twins, the study followed T cell clones that responded to the vaccine with precision.

The sequenced sample consisted of memory (CD45RO+) T cells sorted from blood. The cell subset or site tag for this specimen amounts to: CD45RO+ enriched T cells. The rearranged chain carries TRBV10-3 and TRBJ1-5; 9 central bases correspond to TRBD1. This TCR derives from a woman under 30 in good health. CDR3 protein: CAISDRTGVGQPQHF. The DNA sequence is TGTGCCATCAGTGACCGGACAGGGGTCGGACAGCCCCAGCATTTT.